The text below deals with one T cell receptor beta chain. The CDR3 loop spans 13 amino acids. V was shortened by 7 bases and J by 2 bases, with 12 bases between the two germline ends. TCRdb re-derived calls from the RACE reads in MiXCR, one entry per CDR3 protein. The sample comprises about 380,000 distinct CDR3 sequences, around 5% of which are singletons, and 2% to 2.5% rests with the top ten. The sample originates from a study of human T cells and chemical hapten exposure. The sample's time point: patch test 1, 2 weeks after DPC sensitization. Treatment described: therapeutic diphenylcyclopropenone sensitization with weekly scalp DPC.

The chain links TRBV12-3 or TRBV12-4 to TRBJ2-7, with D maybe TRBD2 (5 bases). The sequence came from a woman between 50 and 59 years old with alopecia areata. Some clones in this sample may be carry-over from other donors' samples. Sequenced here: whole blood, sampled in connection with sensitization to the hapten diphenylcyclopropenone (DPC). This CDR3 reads CASTAGVPYEQYF. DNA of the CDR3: TGTGCCAGCACCGCCGGGGTCCCCTACGAGCAGTACTTC.